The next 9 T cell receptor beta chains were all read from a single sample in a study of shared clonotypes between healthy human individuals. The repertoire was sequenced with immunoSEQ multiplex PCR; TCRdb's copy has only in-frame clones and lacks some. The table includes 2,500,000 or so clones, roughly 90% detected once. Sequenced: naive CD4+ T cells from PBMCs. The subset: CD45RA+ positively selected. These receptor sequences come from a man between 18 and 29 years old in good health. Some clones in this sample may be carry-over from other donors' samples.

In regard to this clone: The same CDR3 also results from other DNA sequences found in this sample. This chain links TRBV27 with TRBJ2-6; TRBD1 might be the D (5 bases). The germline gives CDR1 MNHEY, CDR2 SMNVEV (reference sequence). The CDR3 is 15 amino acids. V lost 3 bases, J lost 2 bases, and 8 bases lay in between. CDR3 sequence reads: CASSFGRAGANVLTF. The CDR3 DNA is TGTGCCAGCAGTTTCGGCAGGGCTGGGGCCAACGTCCTGACTTTC.

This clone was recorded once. The CDR3 sequence: CASSLGLSSPQGTDTQYF. CDR3 in DNA: TGTGCCAGCAGCTTAGGGTTATCCTCACCACAGGGAACAGATACGCAGTATTTT. V usage is TRBV7-9 and J usage is TRBJ2-3, with a possible D match to TRBD1 (6 bases). Per germline, CDR1 SEHNR and CDR2 FQNEAQ (reference sequence). This CDR3 comprises 18 residues. V was cut by 1 base and J by 3 bases, with 20 bases left in between.

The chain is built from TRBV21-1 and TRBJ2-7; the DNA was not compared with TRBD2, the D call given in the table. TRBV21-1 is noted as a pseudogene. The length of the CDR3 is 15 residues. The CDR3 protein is CASTPGGPSSYEQYF. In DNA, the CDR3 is TGTGCCAGCACCCCGGGGGGTCCTAGCTCCTACGAGCAGTACTTC.

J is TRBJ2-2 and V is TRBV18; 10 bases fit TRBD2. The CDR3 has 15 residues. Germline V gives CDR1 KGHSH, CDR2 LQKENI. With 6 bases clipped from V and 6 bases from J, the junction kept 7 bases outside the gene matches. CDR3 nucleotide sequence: TGTGCCAGCTCTCCAGCGGGAGGGCCTTCCGGGGAGCTGTTTTTT. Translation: CASSPAGGPSGELFF.

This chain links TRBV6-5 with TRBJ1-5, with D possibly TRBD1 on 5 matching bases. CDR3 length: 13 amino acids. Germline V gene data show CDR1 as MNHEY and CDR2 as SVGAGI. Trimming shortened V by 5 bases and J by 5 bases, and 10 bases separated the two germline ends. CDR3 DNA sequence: TGTGCCAGCAGTGGGGCGGGGTATCAGCCCCAGCATTTT. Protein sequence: CASSGAGYQPQHF.

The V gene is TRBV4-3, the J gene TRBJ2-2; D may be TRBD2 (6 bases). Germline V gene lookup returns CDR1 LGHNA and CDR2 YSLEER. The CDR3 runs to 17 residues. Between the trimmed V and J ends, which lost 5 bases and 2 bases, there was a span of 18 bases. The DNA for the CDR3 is TGCGCCAGCAGCACCTTGGGGGGTAGAAGTAACACCGGGGAGCTGTTTTTT. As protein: CASSTLGGRSNTGELFF.

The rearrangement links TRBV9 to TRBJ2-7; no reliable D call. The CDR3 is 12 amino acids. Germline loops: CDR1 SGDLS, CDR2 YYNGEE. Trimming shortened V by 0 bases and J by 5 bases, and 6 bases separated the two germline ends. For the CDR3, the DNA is TGTGCCAGCAGCGTAGGGGTAGACGAGCAGTACTTC. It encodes CASSVGVDEQYF.

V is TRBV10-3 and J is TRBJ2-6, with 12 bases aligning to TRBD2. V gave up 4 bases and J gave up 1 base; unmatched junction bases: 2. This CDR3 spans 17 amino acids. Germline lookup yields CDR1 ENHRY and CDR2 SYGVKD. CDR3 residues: CAISATSGGSGANVLTF. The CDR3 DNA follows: TGTGCCATCAGTGCGACTAGCGGGGGTTCTGGGGCCAACGTCCTGACTTTC.

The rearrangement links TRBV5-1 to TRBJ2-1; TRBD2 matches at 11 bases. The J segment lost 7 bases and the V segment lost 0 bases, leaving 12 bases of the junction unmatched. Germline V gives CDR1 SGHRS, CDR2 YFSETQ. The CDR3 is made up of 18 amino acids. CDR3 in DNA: TGCGCCAGCAGCTTGGGCTCTCCCTTAGCGGGAGGGATTAATGAGCAGTTCTTC. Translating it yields CASSLGSPLAGGINEQFF.